The clone carrying this T cell receptor (beta chain) came up once. As yet, its antigen is unknown. A library made for alpha chains picked up this beta chain off target, so its size means little. Germline lookup yields CDR1 SNHLY and CDR2 FYNNEI. This CDR3 is 13 amino acids long. Deletions cut 6 bases from V and 2 bases from J, with 10 bases between. The sample belongs to a study of spatial heterogeneity in lung cancer. In the study overall: Alpha-chain sequences were consistently detected less often than beta-chain sequences. Raw sequencing reads included, on average, more than 9.5 appearances of each unique TCR and UMI combination. Overall study results and limits: Ubiquitous expanded tumor TCRs surfaced in blood more at resection than they did at follow-up.

TCRdb re-derived calls from the 5' RACE reads in MiXCR, one entry per CDR3 protein. The sample gives some 4,100 distinct CDR3 sequences, 24% of which show up once; about a quarter is in the top ten. This sample's time point: sample taken at primary tumor resection. No cell sorting; template was whole RNA from tumor, lung tissue or PBMC. The donors were some 70 patients with non-small cell lung cancer that was early-stage and untreated. The TCR originated in a female donor with early-stage non-small cell lung cancer. This specimen consisted of PBMCs, obtained at surgery. The chain recombines TRBV2 with TRBJ2-5; D might be TRBD1 or TRBD2, each matching 5 bases. The CDR3 sequence: CASSGTTQETQYF. CDR3 bases: TGTGCCAGCAGCGGGACGACACAAGAGACCCAGTACTTC. The full variable domain, completed using reference TRBV2 and TRBJ2-5, is EPEVTQTPSHQVTQMGQEVILRCVPISNHLYFYWYRQILGQKVEFLVSFYNNEISEKSEIFDDQFSVERPDGSNFTLKIRSTKLEDSAMYFCASSGTTQETQYFGPGTRLLVL.